This T cell receptor (beta chain) comes out of a study of blood T cell repertoires in COVID-19. Study-level background: Sources were T cells, B-cell-depleted T cells, or PBMCs; the material itself was cDNA or gDNA.

The CDR3 totals 16 residues. Looked up from germline, CDR1 is SGHTA and CDR2 is FQGTGA. Trimming took 1 base from V and 1 from J, leaving 11 bases between them. Per the original data handling: Amplified reference gene primers provided the basis for estimating nucleated cell counts. Generated by immunoSEQ multiplex PCR, the TCRdb table keeps only in-frame clones and is missing some. That table is the source of V, J and clone size, and D and trimming were worked out from the DNA. Of a few hundred thousand clones detected, approximately 87% appear once; the ten largest clones hold about 2.5%. The receptor comes from a woman aged 45-59 years with acute or convalescent COVID-19. Source material: peripheral blood. The V and J genes are TRBV7-3 and TRBJ2-1; D perhaps matches TRBD2 (5 bases). CDR3 loop: CASSLIRLTSYNEQFF. CDR3 DNA sequence: TGTGCCAGCAGCTTAATACGACTAACGTCCTACAATGAGCAGTTCTTC.